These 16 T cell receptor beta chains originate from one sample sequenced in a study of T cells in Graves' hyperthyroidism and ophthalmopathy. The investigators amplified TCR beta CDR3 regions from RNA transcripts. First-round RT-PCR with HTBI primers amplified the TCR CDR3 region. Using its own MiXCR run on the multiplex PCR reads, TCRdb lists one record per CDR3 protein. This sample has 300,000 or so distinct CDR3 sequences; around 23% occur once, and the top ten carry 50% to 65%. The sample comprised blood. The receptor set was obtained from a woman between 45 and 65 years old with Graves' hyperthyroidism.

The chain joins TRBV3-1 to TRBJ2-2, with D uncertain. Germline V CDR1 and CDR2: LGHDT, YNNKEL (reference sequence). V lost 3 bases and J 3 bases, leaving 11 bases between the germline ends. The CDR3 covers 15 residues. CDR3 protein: CASSQGGFYTGELFF. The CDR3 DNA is TGTGCCAGCAGCCAGGGTGGCTTTTACACCGGGGAGCTGTTTTTT.

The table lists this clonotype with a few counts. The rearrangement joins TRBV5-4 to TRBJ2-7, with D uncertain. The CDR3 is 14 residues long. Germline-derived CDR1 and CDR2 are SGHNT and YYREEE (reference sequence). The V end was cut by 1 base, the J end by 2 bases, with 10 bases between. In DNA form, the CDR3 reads TGTGCCAGCAGCTTGTTTGGCAGTGCCTACGAGCAGTACTTC. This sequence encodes CASSLFGSAYEQYF.

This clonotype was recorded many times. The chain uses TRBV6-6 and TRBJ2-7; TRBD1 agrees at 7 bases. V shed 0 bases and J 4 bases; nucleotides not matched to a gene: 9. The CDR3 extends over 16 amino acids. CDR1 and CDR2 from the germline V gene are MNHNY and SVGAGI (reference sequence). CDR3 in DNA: TGTGCCAGCAGTTACTCGACCGGGACAGCCTTTTACGAGCAGTACTTC. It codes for CASSYSTGTAFYEQYF.

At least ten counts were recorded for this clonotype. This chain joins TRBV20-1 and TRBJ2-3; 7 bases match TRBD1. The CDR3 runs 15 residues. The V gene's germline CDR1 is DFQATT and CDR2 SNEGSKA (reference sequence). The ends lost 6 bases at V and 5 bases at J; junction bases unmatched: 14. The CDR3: CSARQGVGALDTQYF. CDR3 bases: TGCAGTGCGAGACAGGGCGTCGGAGCATTAGATACGCAGTATTTT.

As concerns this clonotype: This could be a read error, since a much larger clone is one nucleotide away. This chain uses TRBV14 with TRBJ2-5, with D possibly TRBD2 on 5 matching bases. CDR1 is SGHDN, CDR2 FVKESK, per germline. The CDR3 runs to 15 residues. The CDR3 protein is CASSQVWGVQEIQYF. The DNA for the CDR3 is TGTGCCAGCAGCCAAGTCTGGGGAGTACAAGAGATCCAGTACTTC.

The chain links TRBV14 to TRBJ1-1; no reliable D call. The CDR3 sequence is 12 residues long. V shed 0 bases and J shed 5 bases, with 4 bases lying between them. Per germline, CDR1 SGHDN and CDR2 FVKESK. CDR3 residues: CASSQDWTEAFF. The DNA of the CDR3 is TGTGCCAGCAGCCAAGATTGGACTGAAGCTTTCTTT.

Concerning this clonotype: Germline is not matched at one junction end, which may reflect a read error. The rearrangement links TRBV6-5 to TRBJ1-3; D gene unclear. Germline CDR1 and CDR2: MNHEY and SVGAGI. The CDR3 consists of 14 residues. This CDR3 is CASILEVTGSTIYF. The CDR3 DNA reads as TGTGCCAGCATCCTCGAGGTGACTGGAAGCACCATATATTTT.

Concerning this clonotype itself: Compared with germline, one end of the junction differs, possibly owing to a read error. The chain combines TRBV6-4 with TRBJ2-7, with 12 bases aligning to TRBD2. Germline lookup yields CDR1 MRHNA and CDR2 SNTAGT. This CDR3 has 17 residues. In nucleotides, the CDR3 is TGTGCCAGCAGTTACTCGAGACTAGCGGGAGTTCTGGACGAGCAGTACTTC. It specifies CASSYSRLAGVLDEQYF.

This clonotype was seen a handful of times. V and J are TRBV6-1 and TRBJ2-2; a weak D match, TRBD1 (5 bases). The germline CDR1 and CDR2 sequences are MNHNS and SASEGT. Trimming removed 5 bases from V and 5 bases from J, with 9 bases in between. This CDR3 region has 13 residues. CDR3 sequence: CASSYGATGELFF. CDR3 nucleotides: TGTGCCAGCAGTTATGGGGCTACCGGGGAGCTGTTTTTT.

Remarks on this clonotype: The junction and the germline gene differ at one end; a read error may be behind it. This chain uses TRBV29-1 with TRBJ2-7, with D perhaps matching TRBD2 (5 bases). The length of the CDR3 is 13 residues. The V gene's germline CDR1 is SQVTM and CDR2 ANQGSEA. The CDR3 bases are TGCGGCGTTGGAGGCCCTGTGGGAGACGAGCAGTACTTC. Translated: CGVGGPVGDEQYF.

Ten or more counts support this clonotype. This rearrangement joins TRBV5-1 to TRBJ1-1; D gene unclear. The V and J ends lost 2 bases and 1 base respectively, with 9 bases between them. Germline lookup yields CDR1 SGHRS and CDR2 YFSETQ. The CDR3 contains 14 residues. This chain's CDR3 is CASSFWGANTEAFF. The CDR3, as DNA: TGCGCCAGCAGCTTCTGGGGTGCGAACACTGAAGCTTTCTTT.

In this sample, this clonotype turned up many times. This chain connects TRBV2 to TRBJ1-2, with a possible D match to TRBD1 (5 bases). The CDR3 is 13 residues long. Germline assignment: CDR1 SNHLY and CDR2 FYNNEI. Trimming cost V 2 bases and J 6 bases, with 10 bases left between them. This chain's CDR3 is CASSESREHGYTF. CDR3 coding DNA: TGTGCCAGCAGTGAAAGCAGGGAGCATGGCTACACCTTC.

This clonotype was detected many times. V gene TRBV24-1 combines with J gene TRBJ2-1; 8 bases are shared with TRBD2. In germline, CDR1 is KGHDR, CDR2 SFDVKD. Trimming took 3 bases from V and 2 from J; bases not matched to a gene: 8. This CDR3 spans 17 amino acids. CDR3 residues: CATSDPRLARTYNEQFF. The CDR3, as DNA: TGTGCCACCAGTGATCCTAGACTAGCGCGAACCTACAATGAGCAGTTCTTC.

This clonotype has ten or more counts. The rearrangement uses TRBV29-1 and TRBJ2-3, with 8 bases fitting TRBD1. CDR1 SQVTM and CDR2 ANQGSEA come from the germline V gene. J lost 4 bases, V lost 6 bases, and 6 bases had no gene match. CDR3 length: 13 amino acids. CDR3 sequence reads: CSVARGPSDTQYF. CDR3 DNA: TGCAGCGTGGCCAGGGGGCCTTCAGATACGCAGTATTTT.

This chain's CDR3 is CASSDRQGARSYEQYF. CDR3 nucleotides: TGTGCCAGCAGCGACAGACAGGGTGCGCGGTCCTACGAGCAGTACTTC. The rearrangement uses TRBV11-2 and TRBJ2-7; the match to TRBD1 covers 7 bases. There are 16 residues in the CDR3. J gave up 1 base and V 5 bases, and 11 bases lay outside the gene matches. CDR1 and CDR2 from the germline V gene are SGHAT and FQNNGV.

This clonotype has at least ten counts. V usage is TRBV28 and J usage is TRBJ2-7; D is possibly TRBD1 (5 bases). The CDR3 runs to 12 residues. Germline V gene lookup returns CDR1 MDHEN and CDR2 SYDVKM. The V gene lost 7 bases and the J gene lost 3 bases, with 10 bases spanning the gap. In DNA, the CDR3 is TGTGCCAGCAATACAGGCTACTACGAGCAGTACTTC. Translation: CASNTGYYEQYF.